The sequence of this T cell receptor beta chain was determined in a study of blood T cell repertoires in COVID-19. Study background: Samples representing acute and convalescent COVID-19 were sourced from the United States, Italy and Spain.

This CDR3 comprises 15 residues. CDR1 MNHEY and CDR2 SVGAGI come from the germline V gene. Trimming left V 4 bases short and J 8 bases short, with 19 bases between. In the original analysis: Researchers report that nucleated cell counts were estimated from reference gene primer amplification. Sequencing used immunoSEQ multiplex PCR; TCRdb keeps in-frame clones, though not all of them. V and J calls and clone size come straight from that table; D and trimming were deduced from the DNA. The table lists around 260,000 clones, around 88% of them singletons. The receptor's source is a young man with acute or convalescent COVID-19. The specimen sequenced was peripheral blood. This chain uses TRBV6-5 with TRBJ2-3; D might be TRBD1 (6 bases). CDR3 nucleotide sequence: TGTGCCAGCAGTTCCACCAGGGGCCTCGGGTCTACGCAGTATTTT. As protein: CASSSTRGLGSTQYF.